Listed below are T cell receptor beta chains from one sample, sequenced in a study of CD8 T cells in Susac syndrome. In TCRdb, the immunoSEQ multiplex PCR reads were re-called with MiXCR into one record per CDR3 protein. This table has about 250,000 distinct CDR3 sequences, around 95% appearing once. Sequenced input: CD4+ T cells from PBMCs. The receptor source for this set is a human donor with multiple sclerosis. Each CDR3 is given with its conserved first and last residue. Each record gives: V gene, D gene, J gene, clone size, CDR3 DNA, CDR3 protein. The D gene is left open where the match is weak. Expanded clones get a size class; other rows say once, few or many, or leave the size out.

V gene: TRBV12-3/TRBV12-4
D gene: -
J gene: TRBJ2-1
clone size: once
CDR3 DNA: TGTGCCAGCAGTCGACCTAGCTTTGGGGCGGACAATGAGCAGTTCTTC
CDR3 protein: CASSRPSFGADNEQFF

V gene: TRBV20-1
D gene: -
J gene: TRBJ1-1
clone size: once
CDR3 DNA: TGCAGTGCTAGTCCTGACAGAAACTTTAACACTGAAGCTTTCTTT
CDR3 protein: CSASPDRNFNTEAFF

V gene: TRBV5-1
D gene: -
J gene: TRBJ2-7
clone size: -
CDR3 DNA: TGCGCCAGCAGCTTGGCCCACGGGGCTACCTACGAGCAGTACTTC
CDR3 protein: CASSLAHGATYEQYF

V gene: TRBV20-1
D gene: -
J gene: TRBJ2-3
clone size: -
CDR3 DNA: TGCAGTGCCCGGACCCAGGGAGCAGATACGCAGTATTTT
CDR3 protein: CSARTQGADTQYF

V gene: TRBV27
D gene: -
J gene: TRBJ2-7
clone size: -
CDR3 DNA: TGTGCCAGCAGTTTCTCGACAGCTAGTGAACGGTACTTC
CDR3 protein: CASSFSTASERYF

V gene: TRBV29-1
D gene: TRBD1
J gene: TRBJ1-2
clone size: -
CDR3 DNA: TGCAGCGTTTCAGGGGGGGACTATGGCTACACCTTC
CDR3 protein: CSVSGGDYGYTF

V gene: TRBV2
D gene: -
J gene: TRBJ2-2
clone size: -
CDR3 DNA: TGTGCCAGCTCCGCGGTTACCTGGGGCACCGGGGAGCTGTTTTTT
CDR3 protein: CASSAVTWGTGELFF

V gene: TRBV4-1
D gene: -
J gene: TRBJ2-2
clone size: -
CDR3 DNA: TGCGCCAGCAGCCAAGACCTGAGAGGGATCGACACCGGGGAGCTGTTTTTT
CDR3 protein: CASSQDLRGIDTGELFF

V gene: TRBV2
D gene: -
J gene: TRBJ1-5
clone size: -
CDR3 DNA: TGTGCCAGCACAGGGGCACGGAGCAATCAGCCCCAGCATTTT
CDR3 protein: CASTGARSNQPQHF

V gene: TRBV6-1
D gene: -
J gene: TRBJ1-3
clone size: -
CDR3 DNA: TGTGCCAGCACCCTAACTGGCCAAAGCTCTGGAAACACCATATATTTT
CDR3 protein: CASTLTGQSSGNTIYF

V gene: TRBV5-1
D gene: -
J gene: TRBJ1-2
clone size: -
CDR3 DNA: TGCGCCAGCAGCGAACCGGGATTCGCCCCTGGCTACACCTTC
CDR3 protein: CASSEPGFAPGYTF

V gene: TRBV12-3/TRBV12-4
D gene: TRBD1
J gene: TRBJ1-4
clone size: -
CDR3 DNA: TGTGCCAGCAGTTCCCGGGATCCGGACAGGGGGGAACTGTTTTTT
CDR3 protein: CASSSRDPDRGELFF

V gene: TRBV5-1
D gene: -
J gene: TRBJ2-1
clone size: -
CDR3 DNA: TGCGCCAGCAGCTTCGGGGGGCTTTCGAATGAGCAGTTCTTC
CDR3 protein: CASSFGGLSNEQFF

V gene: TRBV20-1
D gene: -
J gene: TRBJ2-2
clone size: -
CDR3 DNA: TGCAGTGCTAGGGAGGGAGCGAACACCGGGGAGCTGTTTTTT
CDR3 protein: CSAREGANTGELFF

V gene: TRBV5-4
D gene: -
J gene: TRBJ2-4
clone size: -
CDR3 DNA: TGTGCCAGCAGCTTAGGGTATGGCGAAAACATTCAGTACTTC
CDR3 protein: CASSLGYGENIQYF

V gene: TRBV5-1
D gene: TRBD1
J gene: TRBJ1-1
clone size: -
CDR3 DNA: TGCGCCAGCAGCGACAGGGTTGCAATGAACACTGAAGCTTTCTTT
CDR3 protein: CASSDRVAMNTEAFF

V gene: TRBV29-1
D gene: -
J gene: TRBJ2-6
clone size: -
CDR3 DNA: TGCAGCGTTGATACTGGGGCCAACGTCCTGACTTTC
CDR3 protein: CSVDTGANVLTF

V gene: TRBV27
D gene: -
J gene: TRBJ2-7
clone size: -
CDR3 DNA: TGTGCCAGCAGTTTATTTCTGGGAATAGCCTACGAGCAGTACTTC
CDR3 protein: CASSLFLGIAYEQYF

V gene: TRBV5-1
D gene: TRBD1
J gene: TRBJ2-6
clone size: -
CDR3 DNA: TGCGCCAGCAGCTTGGGGGGACAGCAGAACTCTGGGGCCAACGTCCTGACTTTC
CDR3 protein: CASSLGGQQNSGANVLTF

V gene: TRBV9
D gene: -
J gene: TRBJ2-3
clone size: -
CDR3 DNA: TGTGCCAGCAGCGTGTCCCCAGGGTGGGGACCTAGCACAGATACGCAGTATTTT
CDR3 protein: CASSVSPGWGPSTDTQYF

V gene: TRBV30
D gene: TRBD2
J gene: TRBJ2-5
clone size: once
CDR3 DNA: TGTGCCTGGAACAGGCTAGCGGAAGAGACCCAGTACTTC
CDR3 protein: CAWNRLAEETQYF

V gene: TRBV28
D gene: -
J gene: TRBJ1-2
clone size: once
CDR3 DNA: TGTGCCAGCAGTTTGTCCAGGGTAGATGGCTACACCTTC
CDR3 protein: CASSLSRVDGYTF

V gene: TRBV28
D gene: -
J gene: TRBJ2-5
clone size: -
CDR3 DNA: TGTGCCAGCAGCTCCGGGTCCTCTGGGGACCCCCAGTACTTC
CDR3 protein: CASSSGSSGDPQYF

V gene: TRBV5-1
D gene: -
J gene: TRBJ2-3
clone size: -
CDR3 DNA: TGCGCCAGCAGCACCGCACGACAGAGTGGCACAGATACGCAGTATTTT
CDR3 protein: CASSTARQSGTDTQYF

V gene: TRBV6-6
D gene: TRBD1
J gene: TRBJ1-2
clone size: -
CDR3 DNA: TGTGCCAGCAGTACAGACAGGGGAATCTATGGCTACACCTTC
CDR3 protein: CASSTDRGIYGYTF

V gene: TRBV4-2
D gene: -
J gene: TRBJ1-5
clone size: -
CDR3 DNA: TGTGCCAGCAGCCAAGCACGGGAGCCCCAGCATTTT
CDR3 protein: CASSQAREPQHF

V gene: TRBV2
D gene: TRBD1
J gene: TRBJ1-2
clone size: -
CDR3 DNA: TGTGCCAGCAGTGTGACAGGGGACTATGGCTACACCTTC
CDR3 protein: CASSVTGDYGYTF

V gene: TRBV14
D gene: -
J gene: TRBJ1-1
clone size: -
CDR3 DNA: TGTGCCAGCAGCGCGTTAGATTCGCGAGTTGAAGCTTTCTTT
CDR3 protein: CASSALDSRVEAFF

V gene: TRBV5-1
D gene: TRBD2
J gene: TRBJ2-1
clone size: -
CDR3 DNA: TGCGCCAGCAGCCGGGAGGGTAGCTCCTACAATGAGCAGTTCTTC
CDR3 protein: CASSREGSSYNEQFF

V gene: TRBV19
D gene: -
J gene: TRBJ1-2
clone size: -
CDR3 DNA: TGTGCCAGTAACCAGGACACCTATGGCTACACCTTC
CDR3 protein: CASNQDTYGYTF

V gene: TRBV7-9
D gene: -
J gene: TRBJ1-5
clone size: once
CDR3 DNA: TGTGCCAGCAGTGGTATTGAGAGAGGAGGGGGCAATCAGCCCCAGCATTTT
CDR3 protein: CASSGIERGGGNQPQHF